These 22 T cell receptor beta chains came from one sample sequenced in a study of regulatory T cells in long-lasting Graves disease. Both iRepertoire HTBI primers and Arm-PCR of CDR3 regions were used to build the TCR beta libraries. One entry per CDR3 protein, called by TCRdb with MiXCR from the multiplex PCR reads. The sample holds approximately 560,000 distinct CDR3 sequences, about 16% seen once. Time point indicated: newly diagnosed GD, antithyroid drugs for less than 3 months. The TCR library was made from RNA extracted from PBMCs. These data were also filed under a second study, of T cells in Graves' hyperthyroidism and ophthalmopathy.

The specimen was peripheral blood mononuclear cells (PBMCs), collected at new diagnosis, from a patient treated with antithyroid drugs. The receptor source for this set is a man aged 18 to 29 with Graves disease.

This clonotype occurred many times. The genes are TRBV6-2 or TRBV6-3 and TRBJ2-1; weak D call: TRBD2 (6 bases). The germline gives CDR1 MNHEY, CDR2 SVGEGT. V was clipped by 4 bases and J by 10 bases, with 14 bases between them. The CDR3 is 13 residues long. The CDR3, as DNA: TGTGCCAGCAGTTTTATTGGTAGCGGCGAGCAGTTCTTC. Its translation is CASSFIGSGEQFF.

This chain uses TRBV6-5 with TRBJ2-1; a weak D match, TRBD1 (6 bases). The V and J ends lost 2 bases and 5 bases respectively, with 13 bases between them. This CDR3 has 15 amino acids. Germline CDR1 and CDR2: MNHEY and SVGAGI. CDR3 sequence: CASSYETGDDNEQFF. CDR3 bases: TGTGCCAGCAGTTACGAGACAGGAGATGACAATGAGCAGTTCTTC.

This rearrangement joins TRBV2 to TRBJ1-3, with 8 bases that match TRBD1. Looked up from germline, CDR1 is SNHLY and CDR2 is FYNNEI. V lost 6 bases, J lost 8 bases, and 15 bases stayed unmatched. The CDR3 extends over 16 amino acids. Here the CDR3 reads CASRNAYGQGGHTIYF. The CDR3 region has the DNA TGTGCCAGCAGGAACGCGTACGGACAGGGCGGTCACACCATATATTTT.

The V call is TRBV19, the J call TRBJ2-7, with D perhaps matching TRBD1 (6 bases). The CDR3 is 13 residues long. Germline CDR1 reads LNHDA; CDR2 reads SQIVND (reference sequence). Trimming removed 3 bases from V and 5 bases from J, with 11 bases in between. CDR3 nucleotides: TGTGCCAGTAGTATTACAGGGTTCCACGAGCAGTACTTC. Protein: CASSITGFHEQYF.

The CDR3 sequence: CASSIDREEHQETQYF. In DNA form, the CDR3 reads TGTGCCAGCAGTATAGACAGGGAGGAGCACCAAGAGACCCAGTACTTC. The rearrangement uses TRBV7-9 and TRBJ2-5, with D perhaps matching TRBD1 (7 bases). Germline V gene sequence: CDR1 SEHNR, CDR2 FQNEAQ (reference sequence). The V end lost 6 bases, the J end lost 0 bases, and 17 bases lay between the germline ends. The CDR3 has 16 residues. Full variable domain (rest looked up from reference TRBV7-9 and TRBJ2-5): DTGVSQNPRHKITKRGQNVTFRCDPISEHNRLYWYRQTLGQGPEFLTYFQNEAQLEKSRLLSDRFSAERPKGSFSTLEIQRTEQGDSAMYLCASSIDREEHQETQYFGPGTRLLVL.

The sample holds a few counts of this clonotype. A much more abundant neighbour one base away suggests this may be a read error. The rearrangement uses TRBV12-3 or TRBV12-4 and TRBJ1-2, with TRBD1 identical over 8 bases. The CDR3 consists of 11 residues. The CDR3 DNA is TGTGCCAGCACGGACAGGGTTGGCTGCACCTTC. As protein: CASTDRVGCTF.

At least ten counts were recorded for this clonotype. J is TRBJ2-7 and V is TRBV20-1; D remains ambiguous. The V end was cut by 1 base, the J end by 2 bases, with 6 bases between. The CDR3 length is 12 residues. Germline V CDR1 and CDR2: DFQATT, SNEGSKA (reference sequence). The chain's CDR3 is CSARVVPYEQYF. DNA for the CDR3: TGCAGTGCTAGAGTAGTTCCCTACGAGCAGTACTTC.

This clonotype was seen more than once but under ten times. The chain links TRBV5-1 to TRBJ2-5; 7 bases align to TRBD2. J gave up 4 bases and V 3 bases, and 12 bases lay outside the gene matches. CDR1 and CDR2 from the germline V gene are SGHRS and YFSETQ. The CDR3 extends over 16 amino acids. For the CDR3, the DNA is TGCGCCAGCAGCTCCGGGACCGGACTAGGGATAGAGACCCAGTACTTC. Translation: CASSSGTGLGIETQYF.

This clonotype was detected ten times or more. The CDR3 loop reads CAWSTGSTEAFF. DNA for the CDR3: TGTGCCTGGAGTACGGGATCCACTGAAGCTTTCTTT. The chain uses TRBV30 and TRBJ1-1; D is unresolved. The CDR3 is made up of 12 amino acids. Germline CDR1 and CDR2: GTSNPN and SVGIG (reference sequence). Trimming pared 2 bases from V and 4 bases from J, leaving 8 bases between.

The V and J genes are TRBV20-1 and TRBJ1-1, with 7 bases lining up with TRBD1. The trim removed 8 bases at V and 1 base at J, leaving 4 bases unmatched. Germline V gives CDR1 DFQATT, CDR2 SNEGSKA (reference sequence). CDR3 size: 12 residues. The CDR3 DNA reads TGCAGTCCGCGGACAGGGAACACTGAAGCTTTCTTT. The encoded protein is CSPRTGNTEAFF.

This clonotype has ten or more counts. This chain uses TRBV28 with TRBJ2-5; D call uncertain. Between the trimmed V and J ends, which lost 6 bases and 0 bases, there was a span of 11 bases. Germline CDR1 and CDR2: MDHEN and SYDVKM. The CDR3 is made up of 14 amino acids. This CDR3 reads CASSPVLYQETQYF. In nucleotides, the CDR3 is TGTGCCAGCAGCCCCGTACTGTACCAAGAGACCCAGTACTTC.

This clonotype was observed many times. The rearrangement uses TRBV20-1 and TRBJ2-1; 12 bases fit TRBD2. Germline V gives CDR1 DFQATT, CDR2 SNEGSKA (reference sequence). The length of the CDR3 is 17 residues. V shed 6 bases and J 0 bases; nucleotides not matched to a gene: 9. The CDR3 region has the DNA TGCAGTGCCCCGACCCTACTAGCGGGAGGCTCCTACAATGAGCAGTTCTTC. Its translation: CSAPTLLAGGSYNEQFF.

In its sample, this clonotype was seen many times. The chain couples TRBV3-1 to TRBJ2-3; 8 bases are a match to TRBD1. The junction had 9 bases not matched to a gene; V was cut back by 4 bases and J by 3 bases. In germline, CDR1 is LGHDT, CDR2 YNNKEL (reference sequence). The CDR3 spans 16 residues. The CDR3 region is CASSPPTGVGTDTQYF. The CDR3 nucleotides are TGTGCCAGCAGCCCTCCGACAGGGGTTGGGACAGATACGCAGTATTTT.

This clonotype showed up many times. The genes are TRBV28 and TRBJ2-7, with TRBD1 identical over 9 bases. The CDR3 contains 15 residues. V dropped 5 bases and J dropped 3; count of bases not matched to a gene: 8. The V gene's germline CDR1 is MDHEN and CDR2 SYDVKM. The CDR3 bases are TGTGCCAGCAGTAGGGACAGGGAGGAGGGCTACGAGCAGTACTTC. Its protein product is CASSRDREEGYEQYF.

The sample holds a few counts of this clonotype. The rearrangement uses TRBV6-5 and TRBJ1-4; 7 positions match TRBD1. The J segment lost 3 bases and the V segment lost 1 base, leaving 5 bases of the junction unmatched. The CDR3 covers 16 residues. Looked up from germline, CDR1 is MNHEY and CDR2 is SVGAGI. CDR3 DNA: TGTGCCAGCAGTTACTTCAGGGGGGGCTCTAATGAAAAACTGTTTTTT. The encoded protein is CASSYFRGGSNEKLFF.

CDR3 sequence: CASTIGAPNTGELFF. The CDR3 DNA reads TGTGCCAGCACCATCGGGGCCCCGAACACCGGGGAGCTGTTTTTT. V is TRBV5-4 and J is TRBJ2-2; D might be TRBD1 or TRBD2, each matching 5 bases. Germline assignment: CDR1 SGHNT and CDR2 YYREEE (reference sequence). V lost 6 bases to trimming and J lost 0 bases, with 12 bases between them. This CDR3 region has 15 residues.

This clonotype showed up many times. V is TRBV5-1 and J is TRBJ1-4; 7 bases map to TRBD1. Germline loops: CDR1 SGHRS, CDR2 YFSETQ. V shed 4 bases and J 6 bases; nucleotides not matched to a gene: 9. CDR3 length: 15 amino acids. The CDR3 bases are TGCGCCAGCAGCCTAACAGGGGCGGGAGATGAAAAACTGTTTTTT. As protein: CASSLTGAGDEKLFF. Based on the CDR3 plus reference TRBV5-1 and TRBJ1-4, the full variable domain is KAGVTQTPRYLIKTRGQQVTLSCSPISGHRSVSWYQQTPGQGLQFLFEYFSETQRNKGNFPGRFSGRQFSNSRSEMNVSTLELGDSALYLCASSLTGAGDEKLFFGSGTQLSVL.

Notes on this clonotype: A far larger clone is just one base off, so this is likely a read error. This chain uses TRBV30 with TRBJ2-5; unclear D gene. The V and J ends lost 2 bases and 11 bases respectively, with 18 bases between them. This CDR3 comprises 13 residues. Germline CDR1 is GTSNPN and CDR2 is SVGIG (reference sequence). CDR3 coding DNA: TGTGCCTGGAGTTTGTATCGCTACAATGAGCAGTACTTC. Translation: CAWSLYRYNEQYF. Combining the CDR3 with reference TRBV30 and TRBJ2-5 gives the whole variable domain SQTIHQWPATLVQPVGSPLSLECTVEGTSNPNLYWYRQAAGRGLQLLFYSVGIGQISSEVPQNLSASRPQDRQFILSSKKLLLSDSGFYLCAWSLYRYNEQYFGPGTRLLVL.

This clonotype was detected many times. This sequence joins TRBV20-1 and TRBJ1-5, with D uncertain. Germline loops: CDR1 DFQATT, CDR2 SNEGSKA (reference sequence). The CDR3 covers 13 residues. Trimming took 3 bases from V and 0 from J, leaving 6 bases between them. The DNA for the CDR3 is TGCAGTGCTAGTCGGGATAGCAATCAGCCCCAGCATTTT. Protein: CSASRDSNQPQHF.

Concerning this clonotype: The junction differs from germline at one of its ends, possibly a read error. The chain combines TRBV6-1 with TRBJ2-5; 7 bases match TRBD2. This CDR3 spans 14 amino acids. Germline CDR1 reads MNHNS; CDR2 reads SASEGT. The CDR3 nucleotides read TGTACCAGCAGTGTTAGCGGGCCCAAAGAGACCCAGTACTTC. As protein: CTSSVSGPKETQYF.

V and J are TRBV4-1 and TRBJ2-1; D remains unclear. The CDR3 runs to 12 residues. Germline CDR1 reads MGHRA; CDR2 reads YSYEKL. V was pared by 0 bases and J by 9 bases, with 6 bases between. The CDR3 nucleotides are TGCGCCAGCAGCCAAGATGGGCGTGAGCAGTTCTTC. It yields the protein CASSQDGREQFF.

This clonotype was observed at least ten times. V is TRBV2 and J is TRBJ1-2; D not resolved. Per the germline V gene, CDR1 is SNHLY and CDR2 is FYNNEI. V was pared by 3 bases and J by 4 bases, with 3 bases between. The CDR3 loop spans 11 amino acids. The CDR3 loop reads CASSDSYGYTF. The CDR3 DNA sequence: TGTGCCAGCAGTGACAGCTATGGCTACACCTTC.